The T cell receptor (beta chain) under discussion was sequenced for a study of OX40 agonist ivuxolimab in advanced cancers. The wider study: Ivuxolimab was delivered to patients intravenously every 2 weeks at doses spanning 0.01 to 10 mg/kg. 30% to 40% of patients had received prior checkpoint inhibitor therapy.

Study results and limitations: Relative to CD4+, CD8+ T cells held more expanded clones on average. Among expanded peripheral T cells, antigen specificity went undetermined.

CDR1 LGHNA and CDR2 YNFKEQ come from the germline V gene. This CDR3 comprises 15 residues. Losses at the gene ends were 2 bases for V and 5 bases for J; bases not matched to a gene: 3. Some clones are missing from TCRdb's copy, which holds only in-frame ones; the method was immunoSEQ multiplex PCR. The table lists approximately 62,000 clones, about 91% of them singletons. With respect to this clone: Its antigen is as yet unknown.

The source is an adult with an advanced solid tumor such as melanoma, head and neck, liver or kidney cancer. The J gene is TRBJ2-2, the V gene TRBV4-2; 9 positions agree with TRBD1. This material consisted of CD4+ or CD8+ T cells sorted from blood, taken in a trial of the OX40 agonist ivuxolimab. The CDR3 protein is CASSQIQGATGELFF. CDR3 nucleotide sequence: TGTGCCAGCAGCCAAATACAGGGGGCGACCGGGGAGCTGTTTTTT.